This TCR beta chain was documented in a study of OX40 agonist ivuxolimab in advanced cancers. Sequenced by immunoSEQ multiplex PCR; TCRdb stores in-frame clones only, minus some. The profile shows tens of thousands of clones, around 80% of them singletons. There are 14 residues in the CDR3. Germline V gives CDR1 MNHEY, CDR2 SMNVEV (reference sequence). With 5 bases removed from V and 3 bases from J, the gap between germline ends came to 14 bases. This sample comprised CD4+ or CD8+ T cells sorted from blood, obtained in a trial of the OX40 agonist ivuxolimab. The chain combines TRBV27 with TRBJ2-7; maybe TRBD1 (6 bases). This sequence was found in an adult with an advanced solid tumor such as melanoma, head and neck, liver or kidney cancer. The CDR3 reads CASSLSGQFYEQYF. In DNA form, the CDR3 reads TGTGCCAGCAGTCTTTCCGGACAGTTCTACGAGCAGTACTTC.